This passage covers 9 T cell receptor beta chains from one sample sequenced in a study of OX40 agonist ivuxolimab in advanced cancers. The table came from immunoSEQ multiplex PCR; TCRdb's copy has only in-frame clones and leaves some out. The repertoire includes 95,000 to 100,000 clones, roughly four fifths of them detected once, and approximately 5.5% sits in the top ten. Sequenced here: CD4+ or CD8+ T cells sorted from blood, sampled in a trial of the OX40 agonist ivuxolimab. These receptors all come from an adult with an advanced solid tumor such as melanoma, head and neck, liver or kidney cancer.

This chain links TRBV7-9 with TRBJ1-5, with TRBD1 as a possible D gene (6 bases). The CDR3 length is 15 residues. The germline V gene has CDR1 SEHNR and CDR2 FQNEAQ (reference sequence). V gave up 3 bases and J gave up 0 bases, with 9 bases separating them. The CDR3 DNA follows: TGTGCCAGCAGCTTGACAGGAACTAGCAATCAGCCCCAGCATTTT. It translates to CASSLTGTSNQPQHF.

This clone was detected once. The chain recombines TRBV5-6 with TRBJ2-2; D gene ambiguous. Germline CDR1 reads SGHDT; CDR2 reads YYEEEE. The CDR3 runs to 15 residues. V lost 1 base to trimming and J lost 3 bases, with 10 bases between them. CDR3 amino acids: CASSLSTADTGELFF. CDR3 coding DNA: TGTGCCAGCAGCTTGTCTACAGCTGACACCGGGGAGCTGTTTTTT.

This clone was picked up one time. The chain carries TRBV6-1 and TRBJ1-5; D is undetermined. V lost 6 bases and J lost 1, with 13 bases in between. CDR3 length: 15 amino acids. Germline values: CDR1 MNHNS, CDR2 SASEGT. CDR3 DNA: TGTGCCAGCAGAAAGGGAGGGTTGAGCAATCAGCCCCAGCATTTT. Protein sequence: CASRKGGLSNQPQHF.

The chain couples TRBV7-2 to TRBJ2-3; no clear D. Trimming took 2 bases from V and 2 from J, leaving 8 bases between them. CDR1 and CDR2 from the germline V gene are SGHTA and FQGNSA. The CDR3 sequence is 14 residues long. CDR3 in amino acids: CASSLRRFTDTQYF. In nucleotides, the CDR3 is TGTGCCAGCAGCTTACGACGTTTCACAGATACGCAGTATTTT.

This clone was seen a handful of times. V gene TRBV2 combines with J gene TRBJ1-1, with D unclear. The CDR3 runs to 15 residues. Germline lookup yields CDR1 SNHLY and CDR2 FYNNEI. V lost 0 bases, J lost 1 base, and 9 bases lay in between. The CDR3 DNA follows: TGTGCCAGCAGTGAAGCGCGAGGGCCGAACACTGAAGCTTTCTTT. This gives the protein CASSEARGPNTEAFF.

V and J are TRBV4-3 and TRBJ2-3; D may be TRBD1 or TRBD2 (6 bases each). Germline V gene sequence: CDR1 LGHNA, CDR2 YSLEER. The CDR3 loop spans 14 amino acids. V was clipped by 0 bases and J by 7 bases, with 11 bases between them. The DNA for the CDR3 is TGCGCCAGCAGCCAAGACGGGGGCCTAAATACGCAGTATTTT. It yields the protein CASSQDGGLNTQYF.

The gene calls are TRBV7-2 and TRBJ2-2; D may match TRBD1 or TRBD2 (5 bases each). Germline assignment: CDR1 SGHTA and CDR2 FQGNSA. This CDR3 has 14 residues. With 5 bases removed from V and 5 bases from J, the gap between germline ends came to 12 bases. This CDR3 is CASSQGRTTGELFF. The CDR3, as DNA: TGTGCCAGCAGCCAGGGTCGGACTACCGGGGAGCTGTTTTTT. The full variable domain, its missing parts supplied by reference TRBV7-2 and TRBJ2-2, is GAGVSQSPSNKVTEKGKDVELRCDPISGHTALYWYRQSLGQGLEFLIYFQGNSAPDKSGLPSDRFSAERTGGSVSTLTIQRTQQEDSAVYLCASSQGRTTGELFFGEGSRLTVL.

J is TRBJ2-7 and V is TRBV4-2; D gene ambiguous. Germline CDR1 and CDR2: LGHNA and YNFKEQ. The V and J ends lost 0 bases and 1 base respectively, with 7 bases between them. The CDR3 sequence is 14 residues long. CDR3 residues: CASSQDQGSYEQYF. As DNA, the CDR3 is TGTGCCAGCAGCCAAGATCAAGGGTCCTACGAGCAGTACTTC.

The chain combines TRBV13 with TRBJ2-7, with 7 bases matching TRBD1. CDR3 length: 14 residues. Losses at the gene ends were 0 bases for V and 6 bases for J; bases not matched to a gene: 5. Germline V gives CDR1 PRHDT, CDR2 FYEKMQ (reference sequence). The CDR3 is CASSLGGGSSEQYF. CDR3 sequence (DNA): TGTGCCAGCAGCTTAGGAGGGGGCTCAAGCGAGCAGTACTTC.